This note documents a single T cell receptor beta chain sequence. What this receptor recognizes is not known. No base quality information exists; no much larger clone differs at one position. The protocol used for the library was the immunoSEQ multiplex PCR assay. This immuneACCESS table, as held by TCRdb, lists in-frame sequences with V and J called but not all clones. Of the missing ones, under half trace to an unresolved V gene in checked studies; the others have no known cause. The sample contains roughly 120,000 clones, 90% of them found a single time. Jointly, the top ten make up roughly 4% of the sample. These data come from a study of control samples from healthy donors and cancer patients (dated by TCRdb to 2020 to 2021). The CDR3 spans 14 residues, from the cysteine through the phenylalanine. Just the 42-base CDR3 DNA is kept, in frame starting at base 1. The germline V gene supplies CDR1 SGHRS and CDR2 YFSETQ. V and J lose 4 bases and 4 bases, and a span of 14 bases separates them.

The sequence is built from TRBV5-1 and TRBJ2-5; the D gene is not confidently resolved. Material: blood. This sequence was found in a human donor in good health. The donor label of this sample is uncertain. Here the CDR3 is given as CASSAGSPGETQYF. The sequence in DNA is TGCGCCAGCAGCGCCGGGTCCCCGGGAGAGACCCAGTACTTC.